The 13 T cell receptor beta chains listed next were all sequenced from one sample in a study of T cell responses to AZD1222 COVID-19 vaccine. This table comes from immunoSEQ multiplex PCR, and its TCRdb copy is limited to in-frame clones, with some not included. The sample consists of more than 95,000 clones, nearly 95% of them appearing once. This specimen was peripheral blood, taken on day 0 of AZD1222 vaccination. These receptors originate from an adult in good health.

This clone was detected once. V gene TRBV6-5 combines with J gene TRBJ2-2; D is uncertain. Trimming left V 7 bases short and J 6 bases short, with 15 bases between. Germline lookup yields CDR1 MNHEY and CDR2 SVGAGI. The CDR3 extends over 14 amino acids. Here the CDR3 reads CASNAPTEPGELFF. The DNA of the CDR3 is TGTGCCAGCAACGCCCCTACCGAACCCGGGGAGCTGTTTTTT.

The chain employs TRBV7-9 and TRBJ2-1, with a possible D match to TRBD2 (5 bases). The germline V and J ends were trimmed by 1 base and 7 bases, with 17 bases remaining between them. Germline CDR1 is SEHNR and CDR2 is FQNEAQ (reference sequence). The CDR3 sequence is 16 residues long. CDR3 DNA: TGTGCCAGCAGCTTAGAGAGGTGGGAGAAGAGGAATGAGCAGTTCTTC. Translating gives CASSLERWEKRNEQFF.

This chain joins TRBV18 and TRBJ1-1; perhaps TRBD1 as D (5 bases). The CDR3 sequence is 11 residues long. Germline V gene lookup returns CDR1 KGHSH and CDR2 LQKENI. V was cut by 2 bases and J by 10 bases, with 8 bases left in between. The CDR3 loop is CASSPRQGAFF. The CDR3 DNA is TGTGCCAGCTCACCAAGGCAGGGAGCTTTCTTT. The full variable domain, rest sourced from reference TRBV18 and TRBJ1-1, is NAGVMQNPRHLVRRRGQEARLRCSPMKGHSHVYWYRQLPEEGLKFMVYLQKENIIDESGMPKERFSAEFPKEGPSILRIQQVVRGDSAAYFCASSPRQGAFFGQGTRLTVV.

The chain is built from TRBV14 and TRBJ2-7, with D possibly TRBD1 on 5 matching bases. CDR3 length equals 16 residues. Germline values: CDR1 SGHDN, CDR2 FVKESK. V shed 0 bases and J shed 6 bases, with 18 bases lying between them. CDR3 nucleotide sequence: TGTGCCAGCAGCCAAGATCGGGTGGGGCGCCGGATCGAGCAGTACTTC. Residues: CASSQDRVGRRIEQYF. The full variable domain, its missing parts supplied by reference TRBV14 and TRBJ2-7, is EAGVTQFPSHSVIEKGQTVTLRCDPISGHDNLYWYRRVMGKEIKFLLHFVKESKQDESGMPNNRFLAERTGGTYSTLKVQPAELEDSGVYFCASSQDRVGRRIEQYFGPGTRLTVT.

This chain uses TRBV6-6 with TRBJ2-3; 7 nucleotides align to TRBD1. From germline, CDR1 is MNHNY and CDR2 SVGAGI (reference sequence). This CDR3 has 15 amino acids. Trimming at V came to 2 bases and at J to 1 base, leaving 3 bases not matched to a gene. In nucleotides, the CDR3 is TGTGCCAGCAGTTACGATGGACAGGGCACAGATACGCAGTATTTT. Amino acid sequence: CASSYDGQGTDTQYF.

Judged by abundance, this clone is medium-sized (0.01 to 0.1%). CDR3 sequence reads: CASSLAGNSYEQYF. The CDR3 DNA is TGCGCCAGCAGCTTGGCAGGAAACTCCTACGAGCAGTACTTC. This sequence joins TRBV5-1 and TRBJ2-7; D is unresolved. Germline values: CDR1 SGHRS, CDR2 YFSETQ. CDR3 length equals 14 residues. Trimming pared 0 bases from V and 0 bases from J, leaving 7 bases between.

J is TRBJ2-7 and V is TRBV27, with a tentative D call TRBD1 (6 bases). Trimming pared 2 bases from V and 8 bases from J, leaving 13 bases between. Germline V CDR1 and CDR2: MNHEY, SMNVEV (reference sequence). This CDR3 spans 13 amino acids. CDR3 sequence (DNA): TGTGCCAGCAGTTTAAGACAGGTCGGAAAGCAGTACTTC. As protein: CASSLRQVGKQYF.

The V and J genes are TRBV4-1 and TRBJ2-7, with D possibly being TRBD1 or TRBD2 (6 bases each). The CDR3 spans 19 residues. V was cut by 0 bases and J by 4 bases, with 25 bases left in between. Germline loops: CDR1 MGHRA, CDR2 YSYEKL. The CDR3 DNA reads as TGCGCCAGCAGCCAAGATACGTTGGGAGGAACAGGGTGGGATTACGAGCAGTACTTC. It specifies CASSQDTLGGTGWDYEQYF.

The chain combines TRBV12-5 with TRBJ1-5; D ambiguous. The CDR3 totals 12 residues. Trimming shortened V by 5 bases and J by 8 bases, and 10 bases separated the two germline ends. Germline V CDR1 and CDR2: LGHNT, FRNRAP. The CDR3: CASGRYKEPQHF. DNA of the CDR3: TGTGCTAGTGGTCGGTACAAGGAGCCCCAGCATTTT.

The genes are TRBV3-1 (or the pseudogene TRBV3-2) and TRBJ1-1; D is perhaps TRBD1 (6 bases). The CDR3 spans 16 residues. Deletions cut 3 bases from V and 0 bases from J, with 14 bases between. Looked up from germline, CDR1 is LGHDT and CDR2 is YNNKEL (reference sequence). CDR3 loop: CASSQRGGGMNTEAFF. CDR3 bases: TGTGCCAGCAGCCAGAGGGGAGGGGGAATGAACACTGAAGCTTTCTTT.

This clone was observed once. This chain links TRBV3-1 (or the pseudogene TRBV3-2) with TRBJ1-2; a possible D gene is TRBD1 (5 bases). The CDR3 totals 15 residues. Between the trimmed V and J ends, which lost 4 bases and 7 bases, there was a span of 19 bases. Germline CDR1 reads LGHDT; CDR2 reads YNNKEL (reference sequence). The CDR3 bases are TGTGCCAGCAGCCGTAGACCAGGGATTGAGCCTGGCTACACCTTC. Protein sequence: CASSRRPGIEPGYTF.

Concerning this clone: The junction does not match germline at one end; this may be a read error. J is TRBJ2-1 and V is TRBV7-7, with 11 bases that match TRBD2. The germline CDR1 and CDR2 sequences are SSHAT and FNYEAQ (reference sequence). This CDR3 spans 15 amino acids. The CDR3 DNA reads as TGTGCTAGCAGCTTCGGGACTAGCGGCGCCGATGAGCAGTTCTTC. This encodes CASSFGTSGADEQFF.

The chain uses TRBV6-5 and TRBJ2-1; D is possibly TRBD2 (7 bases). V lost 8 bases and J lost 12, with 26 bases in between. From germline, CDR1 is MNHEY and CDR2 SVGAGI. The CDR3 covers 15 residues. CDR3 region: CASQDLRGAQRSQFF. DNA of the CDR3: TGTGCCAGCCAAGATCTACGGGGGGCCCAGCGTTCGCAGTTCTTC.